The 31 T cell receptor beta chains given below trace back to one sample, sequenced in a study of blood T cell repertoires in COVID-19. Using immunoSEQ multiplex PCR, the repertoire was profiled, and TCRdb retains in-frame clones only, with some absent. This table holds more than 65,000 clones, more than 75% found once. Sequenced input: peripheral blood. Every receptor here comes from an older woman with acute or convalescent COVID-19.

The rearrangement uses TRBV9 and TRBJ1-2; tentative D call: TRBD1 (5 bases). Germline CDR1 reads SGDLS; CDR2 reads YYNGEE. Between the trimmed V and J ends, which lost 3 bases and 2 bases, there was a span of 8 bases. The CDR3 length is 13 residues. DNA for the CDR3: TGTGCCAGCAGCGGGGGCCCCAACTATGGCTACACCTTC. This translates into CASSGGPNYGYTF.

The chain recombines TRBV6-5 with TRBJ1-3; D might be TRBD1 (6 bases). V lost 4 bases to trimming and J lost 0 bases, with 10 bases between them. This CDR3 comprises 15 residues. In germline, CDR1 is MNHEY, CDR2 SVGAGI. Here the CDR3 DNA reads TGTGCCAGCAGTTCCACAGGGATCTCTGGAAACACCATATATTTT. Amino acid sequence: CASSSTGISGNTIYF.

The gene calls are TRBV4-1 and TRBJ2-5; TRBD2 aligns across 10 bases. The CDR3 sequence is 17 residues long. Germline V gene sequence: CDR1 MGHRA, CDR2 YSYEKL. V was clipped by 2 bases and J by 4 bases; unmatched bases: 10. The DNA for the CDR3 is TGCGCCAGCAGCCAACCCCCGGAGCGGGGGGGTGGAGAGACCCAGTACTTC. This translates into CASSQPPERGGGETQYF.

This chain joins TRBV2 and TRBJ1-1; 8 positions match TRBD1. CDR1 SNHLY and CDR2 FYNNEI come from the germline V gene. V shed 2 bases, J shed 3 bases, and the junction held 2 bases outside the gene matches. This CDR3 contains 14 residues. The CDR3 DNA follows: TGTGCCAGCAGTGAACAGGGGGCGGACACTGAAGCTTTCTTT. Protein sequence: CASSEQGADTEAFF.

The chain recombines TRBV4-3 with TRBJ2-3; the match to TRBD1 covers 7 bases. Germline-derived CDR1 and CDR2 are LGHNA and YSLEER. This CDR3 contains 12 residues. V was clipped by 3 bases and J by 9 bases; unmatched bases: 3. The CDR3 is CASSHRQGTQYF. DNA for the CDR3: TGCGCCAGCAGCCACCGACAGGGAACGCAGTATTTT.

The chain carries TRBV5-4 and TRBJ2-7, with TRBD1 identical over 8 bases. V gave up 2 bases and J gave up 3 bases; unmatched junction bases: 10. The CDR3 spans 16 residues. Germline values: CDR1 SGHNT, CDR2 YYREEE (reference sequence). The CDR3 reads CASSFGGQGAIYEQYF. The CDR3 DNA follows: TGTGCCAGCAGCTTCGGGGGTCAGGGGGCGATCTACGAGCAGTACTTC.

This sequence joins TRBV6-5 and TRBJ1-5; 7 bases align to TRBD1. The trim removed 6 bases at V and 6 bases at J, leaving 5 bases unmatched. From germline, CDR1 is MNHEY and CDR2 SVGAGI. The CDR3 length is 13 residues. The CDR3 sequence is CASSSYRGQPQHF. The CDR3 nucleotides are TGTGCCAGCAGCTCATACAGGGGTCAGCCCCAGCATTTT.

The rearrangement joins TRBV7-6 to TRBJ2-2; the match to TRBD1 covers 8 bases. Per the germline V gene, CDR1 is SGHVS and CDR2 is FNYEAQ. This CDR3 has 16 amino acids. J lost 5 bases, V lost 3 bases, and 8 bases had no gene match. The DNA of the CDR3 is TGTGCCAGCAGCTTCCGGACAGGGTCGGGGACCGGGGAGCTGTTTTTT. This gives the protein CASSFRTGSGTGELFF.

CDR3 region: CASRRNTGNTEAFF. The DNA for the CDR3 is TGTGCCAGCAGGAGAAATACAGGGAACACTGAAGCTTTCTTT. The chain couples TRBV6-5 to TRBJ1-1, with D possibly matching TRBD1 (5 bases). V gave up 6 bases and J gave up 1 base, with 12 bases separating them. The CDR3 spans 14 residues. Germline CDR1 is MNHEY and CDR2 is SVGAGI.

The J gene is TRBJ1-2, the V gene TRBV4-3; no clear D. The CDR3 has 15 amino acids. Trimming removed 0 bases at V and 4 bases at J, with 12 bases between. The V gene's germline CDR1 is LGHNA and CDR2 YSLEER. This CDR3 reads CASSQEGSNFYGYTF. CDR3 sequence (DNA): TGCGCCAGCAGCCAAGAGGGCAGCAATTTCTATGGCTACACCTTC.

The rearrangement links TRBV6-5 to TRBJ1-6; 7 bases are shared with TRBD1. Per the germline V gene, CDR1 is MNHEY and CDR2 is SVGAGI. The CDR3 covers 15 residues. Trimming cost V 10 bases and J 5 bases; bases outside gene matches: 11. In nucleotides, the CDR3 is TGTGCCACCAGACCGGGACAGCAAAATAATTCACCCCTCCACTTT. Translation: CATRPGQQNNSPLHF.

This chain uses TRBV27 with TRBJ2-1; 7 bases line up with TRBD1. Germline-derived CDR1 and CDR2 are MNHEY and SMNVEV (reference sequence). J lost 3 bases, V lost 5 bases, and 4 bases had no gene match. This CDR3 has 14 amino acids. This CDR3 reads CASSPAGGYNEQFF. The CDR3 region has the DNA TGTGCCAGCAGTCCAGCAGGGGGCTACAATGAGCAGTTCTTC.

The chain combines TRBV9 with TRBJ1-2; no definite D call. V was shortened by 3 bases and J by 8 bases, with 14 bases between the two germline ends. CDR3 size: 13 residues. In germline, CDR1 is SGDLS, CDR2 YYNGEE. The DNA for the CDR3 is TGTGCCAGCAGCGACGCCCAAAAACGGGGCTACACCTTC. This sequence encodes CASSDAQKRGYTF.

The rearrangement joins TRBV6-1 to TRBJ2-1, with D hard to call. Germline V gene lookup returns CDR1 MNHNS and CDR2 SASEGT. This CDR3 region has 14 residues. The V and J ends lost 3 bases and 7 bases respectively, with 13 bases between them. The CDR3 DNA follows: TGTGCCAGCAGTGAGACAAGCCCAGATAATGAGCAGTTCTTC. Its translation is CASSETSPDNEQFF.

As DNA, the CDR3 is TGTGCCAGCAGTCAAAACCTCCTCGCAGGGGTGATAAACTATGGCTACACCTTC. Protein: CASSQNLLAGVINYGYTF. The chain uses TRBV6-2 or TRBV6-3 and TRBJ1-2; TRBD1 might be the D (6 bases). V was clipped by 5 bases and J by 2 bases, with 24 bases between them. Germline V CDR1 and CDR2: MNHEY, SVGEGT. The CDR3 runs to 18 residues.

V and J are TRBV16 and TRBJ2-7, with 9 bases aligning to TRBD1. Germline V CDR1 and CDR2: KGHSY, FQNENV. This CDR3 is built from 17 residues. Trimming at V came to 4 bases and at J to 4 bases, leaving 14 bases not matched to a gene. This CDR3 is CASSLSRDRDGWYEQYF. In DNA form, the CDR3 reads TGTGCCAGCAGCCTGTCCCGGGACAGGGACGGATGGTACGAGCAGTACTTC.

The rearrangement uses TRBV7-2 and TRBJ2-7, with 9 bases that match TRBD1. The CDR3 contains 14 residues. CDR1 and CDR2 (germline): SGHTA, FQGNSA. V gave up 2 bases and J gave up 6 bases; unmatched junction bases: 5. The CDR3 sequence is CASSLRDRGSEQYF. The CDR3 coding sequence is TGTGCCAGCAGCTTACGCGACAGGGGGAGCGAGCAGTACTTC.

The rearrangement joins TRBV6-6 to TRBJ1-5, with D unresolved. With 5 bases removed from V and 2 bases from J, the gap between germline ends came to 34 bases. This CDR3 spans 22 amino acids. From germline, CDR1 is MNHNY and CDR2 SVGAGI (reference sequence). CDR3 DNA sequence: TGTGCCAGCAGTCTACCCCCCACGACGAGAGGGCGAGAAAGTTTAGGCAATCAGCCCCAGCATTTT. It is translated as CASSLPPTTRGRESLGNQPQHF.

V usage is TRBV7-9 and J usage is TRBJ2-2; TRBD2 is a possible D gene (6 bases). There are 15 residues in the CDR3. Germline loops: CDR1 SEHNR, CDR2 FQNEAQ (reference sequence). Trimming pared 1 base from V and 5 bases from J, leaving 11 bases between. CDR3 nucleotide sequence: TGTGCCAGCAGCTTAGTCGGGGGTTTTACCGGGGAGCTGTTTTTT. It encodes CASSLVGGFTGELFF. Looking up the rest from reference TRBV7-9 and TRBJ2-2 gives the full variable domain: DTGVSQNPRHKITKRGQNVTFRCDPISEHNRLYWYRQTLGQGPEFLTYFQNEAQLEKSRLLSDRFSAERPKGSFSTLEIQRTEQGDSAMYLCASSLVGGFTGELFFGEGSRLTVL.

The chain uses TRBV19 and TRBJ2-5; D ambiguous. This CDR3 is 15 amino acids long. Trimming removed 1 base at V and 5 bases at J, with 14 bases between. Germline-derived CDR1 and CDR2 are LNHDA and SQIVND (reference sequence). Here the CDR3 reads CASSIVSGIGETQYF. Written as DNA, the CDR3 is TGTGCCAGTAGTATAGTGTCGGGTATTGGGGAGACCCAGTACTTC.

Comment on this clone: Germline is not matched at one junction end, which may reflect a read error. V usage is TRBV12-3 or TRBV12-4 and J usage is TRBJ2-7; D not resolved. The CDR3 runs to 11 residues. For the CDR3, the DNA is TGTGCCAGCAGTTATAATTACGGGCAGTACTTC. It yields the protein CASSYNYGQYF.

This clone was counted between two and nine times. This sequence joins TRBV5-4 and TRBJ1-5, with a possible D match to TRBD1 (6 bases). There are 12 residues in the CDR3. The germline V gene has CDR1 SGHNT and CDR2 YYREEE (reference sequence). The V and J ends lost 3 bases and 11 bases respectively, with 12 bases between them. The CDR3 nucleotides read TGTGCCAGCAGCTCGGGGGAGGGGGCCCAGCATTTT. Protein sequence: CASSSGEGAQHF.

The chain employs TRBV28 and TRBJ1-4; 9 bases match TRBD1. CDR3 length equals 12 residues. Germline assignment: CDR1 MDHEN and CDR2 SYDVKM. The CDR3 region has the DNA TGTGTTTCGGGACAGGGTAATGAAAAACTGTTTTTT. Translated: CVSGQGNEKLFF.

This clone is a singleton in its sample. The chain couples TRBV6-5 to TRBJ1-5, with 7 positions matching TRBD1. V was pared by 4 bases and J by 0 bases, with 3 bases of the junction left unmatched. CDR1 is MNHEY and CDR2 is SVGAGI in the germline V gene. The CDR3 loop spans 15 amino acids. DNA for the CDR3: TGTGCCAGCAGTTTAACAGGGGTTAGCAATCAGCCCCAGCATTTT. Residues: CASSLTGVSNQPQHF.

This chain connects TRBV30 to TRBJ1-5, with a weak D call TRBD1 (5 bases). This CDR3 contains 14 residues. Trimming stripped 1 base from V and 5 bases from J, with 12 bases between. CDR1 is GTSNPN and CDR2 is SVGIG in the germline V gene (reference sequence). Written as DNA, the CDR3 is TGTGCCTGGAGTGGGGCAGGGCAGCATCAGCCCCAGCATTTT. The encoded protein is CAWSGAGQHQPQHF.

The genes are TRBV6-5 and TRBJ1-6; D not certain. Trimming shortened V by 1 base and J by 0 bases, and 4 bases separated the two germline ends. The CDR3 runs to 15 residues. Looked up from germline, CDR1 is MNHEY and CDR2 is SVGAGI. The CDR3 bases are TGTGCCAGCAGTTACTTGGCCTCCTATAATTCACCCCTCCACTTT. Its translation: CASSYLASYNSPLHF.

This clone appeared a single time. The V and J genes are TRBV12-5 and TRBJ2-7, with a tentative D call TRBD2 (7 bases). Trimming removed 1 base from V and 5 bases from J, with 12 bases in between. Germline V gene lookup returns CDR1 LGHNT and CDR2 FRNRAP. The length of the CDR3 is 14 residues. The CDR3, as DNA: TGTGCTAGTGGTTTGGGGGGGGGCGGACACGAGCAGTACTTC. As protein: CASGLGGGGHEQYF.

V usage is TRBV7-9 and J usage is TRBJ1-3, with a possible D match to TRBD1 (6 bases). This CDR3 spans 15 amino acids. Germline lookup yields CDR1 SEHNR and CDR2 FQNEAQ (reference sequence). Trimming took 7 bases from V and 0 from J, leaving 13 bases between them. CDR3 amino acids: CASNFWTASGNTIYF. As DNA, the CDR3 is TGTGCCAGCAACTTTTGGACAGCCTCTGGAAACACCATATATTTT. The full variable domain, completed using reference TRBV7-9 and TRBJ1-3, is DTGVSQNPRHKITKRGQNVTFRCDPISEHNRLYWYRQTLGQGPEFLTYFQNEAQLEKSRLLSDRFSAERPKGSFSTLEIQRTEQGDSAMYLCASNFWTASGNTIYFGEGSWLTVV.

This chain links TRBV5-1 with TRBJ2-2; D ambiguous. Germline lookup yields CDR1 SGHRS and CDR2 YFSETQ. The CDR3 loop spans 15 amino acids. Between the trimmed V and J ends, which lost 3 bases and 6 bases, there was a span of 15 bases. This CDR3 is CASSSYHTIPGELFF. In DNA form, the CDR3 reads TGCGCCAGCAGCTCCTACCATACTATACCCGGGGAGCTGTTTTTT.

CDR3 DNA sequence: TGTGCCAGCAGCCCAACGAGGGATCCCAGCAATGAGCAGTTCTTC. It encodes CASSPTRDPSNEQFF. The rearrangement joins TRBV7-3 to TRBJ2-1; tentative D call: TRBD2 (5 bases). The germline gives CDR1 SGHTA, CDR2 FQGTGA. The V end lost 5 bases, the J end lost 6 bases, and 17 bases lay between the germline ends. The CDR3 is made up of 15 amino acids.

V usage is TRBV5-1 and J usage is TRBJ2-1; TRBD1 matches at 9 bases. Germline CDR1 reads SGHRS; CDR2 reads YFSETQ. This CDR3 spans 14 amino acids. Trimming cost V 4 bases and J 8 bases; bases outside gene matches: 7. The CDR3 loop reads CASSLNRGRDEQFF. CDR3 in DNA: TGCGCCAGCAGCCTCAACAGGGGGCGGGATGAGCAGTTCTTC.